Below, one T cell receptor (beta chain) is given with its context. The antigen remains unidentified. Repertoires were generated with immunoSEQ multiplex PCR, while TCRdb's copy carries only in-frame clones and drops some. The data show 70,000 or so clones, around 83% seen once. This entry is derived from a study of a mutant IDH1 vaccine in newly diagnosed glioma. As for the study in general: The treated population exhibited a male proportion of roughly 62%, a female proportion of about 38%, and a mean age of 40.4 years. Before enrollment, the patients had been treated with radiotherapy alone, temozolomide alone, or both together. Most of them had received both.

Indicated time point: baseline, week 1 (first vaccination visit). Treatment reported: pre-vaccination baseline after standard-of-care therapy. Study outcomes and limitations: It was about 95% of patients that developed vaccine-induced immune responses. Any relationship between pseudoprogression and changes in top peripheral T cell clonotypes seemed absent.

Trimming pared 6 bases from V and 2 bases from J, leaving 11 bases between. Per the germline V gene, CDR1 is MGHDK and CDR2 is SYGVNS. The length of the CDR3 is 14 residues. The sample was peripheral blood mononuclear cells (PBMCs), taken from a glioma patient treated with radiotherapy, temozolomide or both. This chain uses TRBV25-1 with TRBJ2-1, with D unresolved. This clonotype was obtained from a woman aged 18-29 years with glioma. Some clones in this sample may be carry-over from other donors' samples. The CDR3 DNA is TGTGCCAGCAGCTGGCGGCCCCCCTACAATGAGCAGTTCTTC. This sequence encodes CASSWRPPYNEQFF.